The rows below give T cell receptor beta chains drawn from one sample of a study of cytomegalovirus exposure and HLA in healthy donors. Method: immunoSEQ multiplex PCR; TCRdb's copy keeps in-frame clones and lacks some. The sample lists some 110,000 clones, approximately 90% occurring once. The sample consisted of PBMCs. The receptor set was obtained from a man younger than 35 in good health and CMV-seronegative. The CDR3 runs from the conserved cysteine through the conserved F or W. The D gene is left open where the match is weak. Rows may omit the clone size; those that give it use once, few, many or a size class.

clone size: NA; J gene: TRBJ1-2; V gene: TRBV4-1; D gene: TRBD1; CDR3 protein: CASSPGQGAGYGYTF; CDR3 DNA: TGCGCCAGCAGCCCGGGACAGGGGGCTGGATATGGCTACACCTTC
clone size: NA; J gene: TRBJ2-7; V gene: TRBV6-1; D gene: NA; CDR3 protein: CASSGGQPPYEQYF; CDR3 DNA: TGTGCCAGCAGTGGGGGACAACCACCCTACGAGCAGTACTTC
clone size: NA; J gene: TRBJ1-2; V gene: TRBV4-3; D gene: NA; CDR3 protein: CASSQELDLANYGYTF; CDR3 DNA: TGCGCCAGCAGCCAAGAGCTAGACCTAGCTAACTATGGCTACACCTTC
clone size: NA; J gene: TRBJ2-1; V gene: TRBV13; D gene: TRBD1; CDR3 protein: CASSFRDSNNEQFF; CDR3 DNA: TGTGCCAGCAGCTTCCGGGACAGTAACAATGAGCAGTTCTTC
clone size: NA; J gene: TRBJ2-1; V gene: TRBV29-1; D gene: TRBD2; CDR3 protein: CSVSRGGRIYNEQFF; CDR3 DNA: TGCAGCGTTTCTCGGGGGGGGCGGATCTACAATGAGCAGTTCTTC
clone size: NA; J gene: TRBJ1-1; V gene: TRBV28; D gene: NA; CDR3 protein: CASRRPGVGGTEAFF; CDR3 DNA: TGTGCCAGCAGGAGACCAGGGGTAGGGGGCACTGAAGCTTTCTTT
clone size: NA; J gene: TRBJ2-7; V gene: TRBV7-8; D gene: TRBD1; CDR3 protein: CASSLPGTGVDYEQYF; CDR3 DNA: TGTGCCAGCAGCTTACCCGGGACAGGGGTTGACTACGAGCAGTACTTC
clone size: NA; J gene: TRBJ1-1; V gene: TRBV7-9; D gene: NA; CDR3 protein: CASSGGTEAFF; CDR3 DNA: TGTGCCAGCAGTGGAGGCACTGAAGCTTTCTTT
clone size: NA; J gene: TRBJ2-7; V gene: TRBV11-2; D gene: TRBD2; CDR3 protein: CASSFGRTSGDLYEQYF; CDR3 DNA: TGTGCCAGCAGCTTCGGCAGGACTAGCGGGGACTTATACGAGCAGTACTTC
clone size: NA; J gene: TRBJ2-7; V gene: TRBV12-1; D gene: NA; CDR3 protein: CASSFFLIGQYF; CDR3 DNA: TGTGCCAGCAGCTTTTTTCTTATCGGGCAGTACTTC
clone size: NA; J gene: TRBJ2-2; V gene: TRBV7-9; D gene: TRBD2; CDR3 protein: CASSLLPGGTGELFF; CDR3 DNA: TGTGCCAGCAGCTTATTGCCGGGGGGCACCGGGGAGCTGTTTTTT
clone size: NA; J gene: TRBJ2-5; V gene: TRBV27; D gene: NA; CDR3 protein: CASSKAGYETQYF; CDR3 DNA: TGTGCCAGCAGTAAAGCAGGTTACGAGACCCAGTACTTC
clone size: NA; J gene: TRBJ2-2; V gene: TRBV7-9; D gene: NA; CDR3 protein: CASSSTYTGELFF; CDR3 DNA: TGTGCCAGCAGCTCAACATACACCGGGGAGCTGTTTTTT
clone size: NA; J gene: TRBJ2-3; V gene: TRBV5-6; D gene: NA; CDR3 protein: CASSLGAVSSTDTQYF; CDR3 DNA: TGTGCCAGCAGCTTGGGGGCCGTCTCTAGCACAGATACGCAGTATTTT
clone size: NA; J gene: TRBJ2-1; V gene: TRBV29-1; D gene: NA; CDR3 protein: CSARDIRNNEQFF; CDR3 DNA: TGCAGCGCCCGGGACATTCGCAACAATGAGCAGTTCTTC
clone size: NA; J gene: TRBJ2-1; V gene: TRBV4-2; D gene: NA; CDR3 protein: CASSQEGGGVYNEQFF; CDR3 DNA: TGTGCCAGCAGCCAAGAAGGGGGAGGGGTGTACAATGAGCAGTTCTTC
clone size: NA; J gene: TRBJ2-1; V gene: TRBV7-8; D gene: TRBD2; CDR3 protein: CASSPRLANRYNEQFF; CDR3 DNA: TGTGCCAGCAGCCCCCGACTAGCGAATAGATACAATGAGCAGTTCTTC
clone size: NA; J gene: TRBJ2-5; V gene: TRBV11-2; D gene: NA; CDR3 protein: CASSLRFETQYF; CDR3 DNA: TGTGCCAGCAGCTTACGTTTCGAGACCCAGTACTTC
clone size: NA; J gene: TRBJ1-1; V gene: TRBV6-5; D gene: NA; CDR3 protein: CASSYHRGAAPEAFF; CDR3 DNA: TGTGCCAGCAGTTACCACCGGGGTGCGGCACCTGAAGCTTTCTTT
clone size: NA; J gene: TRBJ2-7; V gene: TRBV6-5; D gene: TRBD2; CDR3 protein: CASSYSLAGGPYEQYF; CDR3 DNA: TGTGCCAGCAGTTACTCCCTAGCGGGGGGGCCCTACGAGCAGTACTTC
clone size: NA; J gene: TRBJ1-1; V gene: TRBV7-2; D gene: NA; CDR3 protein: CASSLGQGSNTEAFF; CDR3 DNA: TGTGCCAGCAGCTTAGGCCAGGGATCGAACACTGAAGCTTTCTTT
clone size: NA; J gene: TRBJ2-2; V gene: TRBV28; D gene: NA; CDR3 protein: CASRLRGELFF; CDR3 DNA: TGTGCCAGCAGACTCAGGGGGGAGCTGTTTTTT
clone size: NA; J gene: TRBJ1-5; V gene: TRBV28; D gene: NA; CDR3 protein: CASSFGGTGSLEPQHF; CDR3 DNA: TGTGCCAGCAGTTTTGGAGGGACGGGAAGTTTGGAGCCCCAGCATTTT
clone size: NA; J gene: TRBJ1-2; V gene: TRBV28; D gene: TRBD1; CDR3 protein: CASETTGKSGYTF; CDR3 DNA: TGTGCCAGCGAAACGACAGGGAAGAGCGGCTACACCTTC
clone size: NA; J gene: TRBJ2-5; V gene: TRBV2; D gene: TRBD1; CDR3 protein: CASKRDRSEETQYF; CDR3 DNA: TGTGCCAGCAAAAGGGACAGATCTGAAGAGACCCAGTACTTC
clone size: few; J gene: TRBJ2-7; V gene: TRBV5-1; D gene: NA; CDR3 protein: CASQKGDSEQYF; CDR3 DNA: TGCGCCAGTCAGAAAGGGGACTCCGAGCAGTACTTC
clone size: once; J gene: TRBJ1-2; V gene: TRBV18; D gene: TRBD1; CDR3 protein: CASSPEQGKIGYTF; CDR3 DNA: TGTGCCAGCTCACCGGAACAGGGGAAAATCGGCTACACCTTC
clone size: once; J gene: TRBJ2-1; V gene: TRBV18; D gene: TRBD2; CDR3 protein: CASSPPRGLAGDNEQFF; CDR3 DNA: TGTGCCAGCTCACCACCTAGGGGACTAGCGGGGGACAATGAGCAGTTCTTC
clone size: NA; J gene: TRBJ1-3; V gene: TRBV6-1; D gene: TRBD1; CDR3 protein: CASSNRGPSGNTIYF; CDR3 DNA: TGTGCCAGCAGTAACAGGGGGCCCTCTGGAAACACCATATATTTT
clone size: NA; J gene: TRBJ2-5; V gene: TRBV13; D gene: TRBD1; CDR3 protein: CASSLQGAGETQYF; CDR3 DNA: TGTGCCAGCAGCTTACAGGGGGCAGGAGAGACCCAGTACTTC
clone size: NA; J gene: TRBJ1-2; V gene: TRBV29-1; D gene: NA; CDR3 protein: CSVSRLGGYTF; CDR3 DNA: TGCAGCGTTAGTAGACTGGGTGGCTACACCTTC
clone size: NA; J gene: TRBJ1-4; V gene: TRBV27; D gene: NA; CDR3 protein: CASSLSYGHATNEKLFF; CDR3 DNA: TGTGCCAGCAGTTTATCGTATGGACACGCAACTAATGAAAAACTGTTTTTT
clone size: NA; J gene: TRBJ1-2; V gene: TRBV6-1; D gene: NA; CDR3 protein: CASSEGLMAGAYGYTF; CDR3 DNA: TGTGCCAGCAGTGAAGGGCTCATGGCAGGGGCTTATGGCTACACCTTC
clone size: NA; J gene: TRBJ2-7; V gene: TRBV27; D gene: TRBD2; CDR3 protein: CARRTSGYEQYF; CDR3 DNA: TGTGCCAGGAGGACTAGCGGCTACGAGCAGTACTTC
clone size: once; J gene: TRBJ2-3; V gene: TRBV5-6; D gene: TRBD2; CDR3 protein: CASSWAPLAGNTDTQYF; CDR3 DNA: TGTGCCAGCAGCTGGGCGCCACTAGCGGGAAACACAGATACGCAGTATTTT
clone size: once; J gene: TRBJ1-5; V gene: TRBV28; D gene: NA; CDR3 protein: CASSFLQGSNQPQHF; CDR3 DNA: TGTGCCAGCAGTTTCTTACAGGGTAGCAATCAGCCCCAGCATTTT
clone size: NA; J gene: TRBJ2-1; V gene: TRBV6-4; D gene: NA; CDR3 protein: CASSEGLALYNEQFF; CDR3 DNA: TGTGCCAGCAGCGAAGGTCTAGCGCTATACAATGAGCAGTTCTTC